This TCR beta chain was obtained from a study of technical replicates of blood from several donors. Assay used: immunoSEQ multiplex PCR; TCRdb lists only in-frame clones, some missing. Here the sample spans 65,000 to 85,000 clones, 85% to 95% being singletons. The TCR was taken from a human donor in good health. Source material: T cells isolated from PBMCs.

CDR3 DNA: TGTGCCAGCAGTCCCGGGACAGGGGGCACAGATACGCAGTATTTT. It codes for CASSPGTGGTDTQYF. The rearrangement uses TRBV2 and TRBJ2-3, with TRBD1 identical over 10 bases. Germline assignment: CDR1 SNHLY and CDR2 FYNNEI. V shed 5 bases and J 1 base; nucleotides not matched to a gene: 3. There are 15 residues in the CDR3.